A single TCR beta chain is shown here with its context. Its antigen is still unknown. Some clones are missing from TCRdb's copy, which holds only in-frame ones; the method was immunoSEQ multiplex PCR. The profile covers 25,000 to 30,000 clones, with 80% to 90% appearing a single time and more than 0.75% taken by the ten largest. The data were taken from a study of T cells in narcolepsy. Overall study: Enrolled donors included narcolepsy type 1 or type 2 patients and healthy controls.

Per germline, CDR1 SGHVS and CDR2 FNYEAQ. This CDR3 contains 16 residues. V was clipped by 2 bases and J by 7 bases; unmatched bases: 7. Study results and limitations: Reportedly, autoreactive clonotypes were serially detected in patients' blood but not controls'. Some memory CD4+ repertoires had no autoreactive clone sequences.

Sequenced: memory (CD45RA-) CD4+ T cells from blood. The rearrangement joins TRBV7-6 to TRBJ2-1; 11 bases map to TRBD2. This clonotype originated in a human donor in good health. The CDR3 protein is CASSLMASGRRNEQFF. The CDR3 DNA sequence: TGTGCCAGCAGCTTAATGGCTAGCGGGAGGAGGAATGAGCAGTTCTTC.